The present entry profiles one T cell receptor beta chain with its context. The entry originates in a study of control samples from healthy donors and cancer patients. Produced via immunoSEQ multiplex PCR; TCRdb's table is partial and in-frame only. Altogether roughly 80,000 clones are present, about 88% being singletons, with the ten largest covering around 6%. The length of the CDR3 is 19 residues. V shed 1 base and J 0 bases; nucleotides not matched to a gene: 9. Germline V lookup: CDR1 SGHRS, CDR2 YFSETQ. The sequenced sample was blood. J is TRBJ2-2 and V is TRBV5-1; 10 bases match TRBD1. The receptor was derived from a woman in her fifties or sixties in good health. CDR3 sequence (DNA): TGCGCCAGCAGCTTGCCGGACAGGGGGACTCAGTCGAACACCGGGGAGCTGTTTTTT. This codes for CASSLPDRGTQSNTGELFF.